These 27 T cell receptor beta chains share one sample of origin, sequenced in a study of cytomegalovirus exposure and HLA in healthy donors. Both 60 Vbeta primers and 13 Jbeta primers went into the PCR. TCRdb's copy holds only in-frame clones and misses some; the assay was immunoSEQ multiplex PCR. The profile shows approximately 210,000 clones, 79% of them singletons. The sample comprised PBMCs. Receptor source: a woman aged 50 to 60 in good health and CMV-seronegative.

The chain combines TRBV18 with TRBJ1-6; 7 bases are a match to TRBD1. V lost 2 bases, J lost 7 bases, and 8 bases stayed unmatched. This CDR3 comprises 16 residues. Germline values: CDR1 KGHSH, CDR2 LQKENI. The CDR3 is CASSPYVQGQNSPLHF. The DNA for the CDR3 is TGTGCCAGCTCACCATACGTCCAGGGACAGAATTCACCCCTCCACTTT.

This clone was detected a few times. The chain recombines TRBV27 with TRBJ2-5; D gene ambiguous. Germline V gives CDR1 MNHEY, CDR2 SMNVEV (reference sequence). V was trimmed by 4 bases and J by 4 bases, leaving 13 bases between them. The CDR3 sequence is 14 residues long. This CDR3 reads CASSSSGSRETQYF. The DNA for the CDR3 is TGTGCCAGCAGTTCCTCGGGTTCAAGAGAGACCCAGTACTTC.

DNA of the CDR3: TGTGCCAGCAGTTTGGGCCCGGGGGCTGAAGCTTTCTTT. This codes for CASSLGPGAEAFF. The chain employs TRBV27 and TRBJ1-1, with a weak D call TRBD1 (5 bases). The CDR3 sequence is 13 residues long. The ends were cut back, 3 bases at V and 6 bases at J, with 11 bases in the middle. Germline V gene data show CDR1 as MNHEY and CDR2 as SMNVEV (reference sequence).

This clone was found a few times. This chain connects TRBV5-4 to TRBJ2-6; 10 bases align to TRBD2. Per the germline V gene, CDR1 is SGHNT and CDR2 is YYREEE (reference sequence). The V and J ends lost 2 bases and 3 bases, in that order; junction bases with no gene match: 8. The CDR3 totals 18 residues. CDR3 DNA sequence: TGTGCCAGCAGCTTAACTAGCGGGGCTCACGTTGGGGCCAACGTCCTGACTTTC. Translated: CASSLTSGAHVGANVLTF.

This rearrangement joins TRBV9 to TRBJ1-1, with D maybe TRBD1 (6 bases). Germline V CDR1 and CDR2: SGDLS, YYNGEE. The V end was cut by 3 bases, the J end by 1 base, with 19 bases between. The CDR3 is made up of 17 amino acids. CDR3 amino acids: CASSGGRGGLRNTEAFF. CDR3 coding DNA: TGTGCCAGCAGCGGGGGCCGAGGGGGTCTCCGGAACACTGAAGCTTTCTTT.

This chain joins TRBV18 and TRBJ1-2; D perhaps matches TRBD1 (5 bases). The CDR3 runs to 14 residues. V was pared by 8 bases and J by 6 bases, with 19 bases between. Germline assignment: CDR1 KGHSH and CDR2 LQKENI. CDR3 nucleotide sequence: TGTGCCAGCATCACCGGGGGGAAAGTTAATGGCTACACCTTC. Translating gives CASITGGKVNGYTF.

This clone was seen more than once but under ten times. V is TRBV6-1 and J is TRBJ2-7, with 7 bases matching TRBD2. In germline, CDR1 is MNHNS, CDR2 SASEGT. J gave up 7 bases and V 1 base, and 4 bases lay outside the gene matches. This CDR3 is 13 amino acids long. Here the CDR3 DNA reads TGTGCCAGCAGTGAAGATCCAGCGGGGGAGCAGTACTTC. Its translation: CASSEDPAGEQYF.

V usage is TRBV11-2 and J usage is TRBJ2-3; a weak D match, TRBD1 (7 bases). The CDR3 spans 16 residues. V shed 3 bases and J shed 0 bases, with 13 bases lying between them. Germline V CDR1 and CDR2: SGHAT, FQNNGV. CDR3 nucleotides: TGTGCCAGCAGCTTTCAGGGGGGATTTAGCACAGATACGCAGTATTTT. This gives the protein CASSFQGGFSTDTQYF.

This chain connects TRBV5-1 to TRBJ1-2; tentative D call: TRBD1 (6 bases). From germline, CDR1 is SGHRS and CDR2 YFSETQ. Trimming left V 0 bases short and J 8 bases short, with 17 bases between. The CDR3 contains 15 residues. CDR3 in amino acids: CASSLAGRGRRGYTF. CDR3 nucleotide sequence: TGCGCCAGCAGCTTGGCCGGGAGGGGGAGGAGGGGCTACACCTTC. The complete variable domain, with remaining parts taken from reference TRBV5-1 and TRBJ1-2, reads KAGVTQTPRYLIKTRGQQVTLSCSPISGHRSVSWYQQTPGQGLQFLFEYFSETQRNKGNFPGRFSGRQFSNSRSEMNVSTLELGDSALYLCASSLAGRGRRGYTFGSGTRLTVV.

The rearrangement joins TRBV7-9 to TRBJ1-6; D gene unclear. The germline gives CDR1 SEHNR, CDR2 FQNEAQ (reference sequence). The CDR3 covers 16 residues. Deletions cut 1 base from V and 9 bases from J, with 16 bases between. The CDR3 nucleotides are TGTGCCAGCAGCTTAGTAGCGAGCGGTGTCGGTTCACCCCTCCACTTT. Protein product: CASSLVASGVGSPLHF.

This sequence joins TRBV5-4 and TRBJ2-1, with 9 bases lining up with TRBD1. The V and J ends lost 2 bases and 7 bases, in that order; junction bases with no gene match: 7. The CDR3 has 15 amino acids. Germline V gene lookup returns CDR1 SGHNT and CDR2 YYREEE (reference sequence). The CDR3 DNA reads TGTGCCAGCAGCTTAGGGGACAGGGTGGGGAATGAGCAGTTCTTC. Translated, it gives CASSLGDRVGNEQFF.

The chain has TRBV19 and TRBJ1-2; D call uncertain. V was trimmed by 10 bases and J by 4 bases, leaving 19 bases between them. CDR3 length: 14 amino acids. Germline loops: CDR1 LNHDA, CDR2 SQIVND (reference sequence). The CDR3 is CATSTEAAGYGYTF. The CDR3 nucleotides read TGTGCCACCTCTACCGAGGCGGCGGGCTATGGCTACACCTTC. Drawing the rest from reference TRBV19 and TRBJ1-2, the complete variable domain is DGGITQSPKYLFRKEGQNVTLSCEQNLNHDAMYWYRQDPGQGLRLIYYSQIVNDFQKGDIAEGYSVSREKKESFPLTVTSAQKNPTAFYLCATSTEAAGYGYTFGSGTRLTVV.

The gene calls are TRBV18 and TRBJ1-1; D remains unclear. CDR1 and CDR2 from the germline V gene are KGHSH and LQKENI. The CDR3 length is 13 residues. Trimming took off 3 bases at V and 1 base at J, with 6 bases between the two ends. This chain's CDR3 is CASSPEQNTEAFF. CDR3 coding DNA: TGTGCCAGCTCACCTGAACAGAACACTGAAGCTTTCTTT.

This rearrangement joins TRBV5-1 to TRBJ2-5, with 9 bases that match TRBD1. The J call is uncertain, as TRBJ2-7 better fits the DNA end. The CDR3 sequence is 16 residues long. Germline CDR1 SGHRS, CDR2 YFSETQ. CDR3 DNA sequence: TGCGCCAGCAGCTTAGCCGGCGGGACAGGGTCCTACGAGCAGTACTTC. This codes for CASSLAGGTGSYEQYF.

This chain connects TRBV19 to TRBJ2-1, with 8 bases identical to TRBD2. From germline, CDR1 is LNHDA and CDR2 SQIVND (reference sequence). The CDR3 is made up of 15 amino acids. With V trimmed by 6 bases and J by 6 bases, 10 bases remained unmatched. Here the CDR3 reads CASRLVAGRFNEQFF. DNA of the CDR3: TGTGCCAGTAGATTAGTAGCGGGAAGGTTCAATGAGCAGTTCTTC.

This clone was recorded once. The CDR3 coding sequence is TGTGCCAGCTCACGCAATCCAGGGGAACCTTTGGAAGCTTTCTTT. Its translation is CASSRNPGEPLEAFF. The chain combines TRBV18 with TRBJ1-1; a weak D match, TRBD1 (6 bases). CDR1 and CDR2 from the germline V gene are KGHSH and LQKENI. The CDR3 contains 15 residues. V lost 4 bases to trimming and J lost 8 bases, with 20 bases between them.

The CDR3 sequence is CASSPRQGKTGELFF. The CDR3 DNA follows: TGTGCCAGCAGCCCCAGGCAGGGCAAGACCGGGGAGCTGTTTTTT. The chain is built from TRBV7-8 and TRBJ2-2; D might be TRBD1 (5 bases). The germline CDR1 and CDR2 sequences are SGHVS and FQNEAQ. Trimming took 5 bases from V and 5 from J, leaving 15 bases between them. CDR3 size: 15 residues.

DNA of the CDR3: TGTGCCAGCAGCTTAGTAGGGGGGGTAGTCCATGAGCAGTTCTTC. It translates to CASSLVGGVVHEQFF. This chain uses TRBV7-2 with TRBJ2-1, with D tentatively TRBD2 (7 bases). Trimming cost V 1 base and J 8 bases, with 15 bases left between them. CDR1 SGHTA and CDR2 FQGNSA come from the germline V gene. This CDR3 region has 15 residues.

The V call is TRBV4-3, the J call TRBJ2-3; no clear D. Trimming took off 0 bases at V and 2 bases at J, with 6 bases between the two ends. The germline gives CDR1 LGHNA, CDR2 YSLEER. CDR3 size: 14 residues. DNA of the CDR3: TGCGCCAGCAGCCAAGATTACTACACAGATACGCAGTATTTT. It encodes CASSQDYYTDTQYF.

This sequence joins TRBV28 and TRBJ2-1; TRBD1 matches at 10 bases. The CDR3 has 15 amino acids. The germline gives CDR1 MDHEN, CDR2 SYDVKM. V trimming: 7 bases; J trimming: 3 bases; junction bases outside the gene matches: 6. CDR3 DNA sequence: TGTGCCAGCACTACCGGGACAGGGGTCTACAATGAGCAGTTCTTC. It translates to CASTTGTGVYNEQFF.

This clone has a single count. The chain employs TRBV9 and TRBJ1-3, with D perhaps matching TRBD1 (5 bases). The CDR3 spans 13 residues. CDR1 is SGDLS and CDR2 is YYNGEE in the germline V gene. V lost 4 bases and J lost 5, with 10 bases in between. The CDR3 sequence: CASSLDSRNTIYF. CDR3 nucleotides: TGTGCCAGCAGCCTTGACAGCAGAAACACCATATATTTT.

The chain recombines TRBV23-1 with TRBJ2-3; 9 bases agree with TRBD1. TRBV23-1 is treated as an ORF (open reading frame) with a function not yet certain. The CDR3 has 18 residues. The junction had 15 bases not matched to a gene; V was cut back by 1 base and J by 7 bases. Here the CDR3 DNA reads TGCGCCAGCAGTCAATTCACACAAACAGGGGGCGCACCAAATACGCAGTATTTT. This codes for CASSQFTQTGGAPNTQYF.

The gene calls are TRBV7-9 and TRBJ1-2; D unclear. Per the germline V gene, CDR1 is SEHNR and CDR2 is FQNEAQ (reference sequence). The CDR3 sequence is 12 residues long. V was shortened by 5 bases and J by 8 bases, with 12 bases between the two germline ends. The CDR3 DNA reads as TGTGCCAGCAGCGAAATCGTCGGGGGCTACACCTTC. Protein product: CASSEIVGGYTF.

The CDR3 is CASSRSGGDTEAFF. Here the CDR3 DNA reads TGTGCCAGCAGCCGCTCCGGCGGGGACACTGAAGCTTTCTTT. This chain joins TRBV7-9 and TRBJ1-1, with D unresolved. The length of the CDR3 is 14 residues. CDR1 and CDR2 from the germline V gene are SEHNR and FQNEAQ (reference sequence). The V end was cut by 5 bases, the J end by 3 bases, with 13 bases between. The variable domain in full, completed from reference TRBV7-9 and TRBJ1-1, reads DTGVSQNPRHKITKRGQNVTFRCDPISEHNRLYWYRQTLGQGPEFLTYFQNEAQLEKSRLLSDRFSAERPKGSFSTLEIQRTEQGDSAMYLCASSRSGGDTEAFFGQGTRLTVV.

CDR3 sequence (DNA): TGTGCCACCAGCACTAGTGGGACAGCCTACAATGAGCAGTTCTTC. Translating it yields CATSTSGTAYNEQFF. The V and J genes are TRBV15 and TRBJ2-1; 7 bases agree with TRBD1. Losses at the gene ends were 4 bases for V and 2 bases for J; bases not matched to a gene: 5. Germline CDR1 is LNHNV and CDR2 is YYDKDF (reference sequence). This CDR3 region has 15 residues.

The chain employs TRBV9 and TRBJ2-1, with D possibly being TRBD2 (6 bases). CDR1 SGDLS and CDR2 YYNGEE come from the germline V gene. V lost 1 base, J lost 8 bases, and 13 bases lay in between. The CDR3 consists of 14 residues. The CDR3 region is CASSVTSQPHEQFF. CDR3 nucleotides: TGTGCCAGCAGCGTAACTAGCCAGCCGCATGAGCAGTTCTTC.

V gene TRBV5-8 combines with J gene TRBJ2-2; 10 bases fit TRBD2. Germline CDR1 reads SGHTS; CDR2 reads YDEGEE. V lost 0 bases to trimming and J lost 3 bases; unmatched junction nucleotides: 5. The CDR3 runs to 17 residues. This CDR3 reads CASSLVRTSGYTGELFF. CDR3 nucleotides: TGTGCCAGCAGCTTGGTTCGGACTAGCGGATACACCGGGGAGCTGTTTTTT.